This section outlines one T cell receptor beta chain sequence together with its context. Its antigen remains unidentified. These data are taken from a study of Graves' ophthalmopathy and Graves' hyperthyroidism. Study-wide findings and caveats: Most expanded clonotypes from thyroid (those above 0.001 frequency) were also found in blood. Sensitivity of 85% to 90% and specificity of about 77% were achieved when a 13-signature model separated ophthalmopathy from stable hyperthyroidism. Prediction of ophthalmopathy progression reached about 65% sensitivity and roughly 72% specificity.

As diagnostic evidence, clinical symptoms, serum thyroxine, TRAb, thyroid ultrasound and orbital computed tomography were relied upon. V lost 2 bases to trimming and J lost 3 bases; unmatched junction nucleotides: 7. The V gene's germline CDR1 is MNHEY and CDR2 SVGEGT. The CDR3 runs to 15 residues. Scientists amplified the TCR beta CDR3 regions from RNA transcripts. After a first-round RT-PCR with HTBI primers, a second-round multiplex PCR was run. MiXCR, applied by TCRdb to the multiplex PCR reads, yields one record per CDR3 protein. Of some 170,000 distinct CDR3 sequences in the sample, 39% were seen once.

The rearrangement links TRBV6-2 or TRBV6-3 to TRBJ2-7; 7 bases line up with TRBD1. The sequence derives from a man younger than 45 with Graves' ophthalmopathy. Source material: peripheral blood. Here the CDR3 reads CASSYIPTGFYEQYF. In nucleotides, the CDR3 is TGTGCCAGCAGTTACATCCCGACAGGGTTCTACGAGCAGTACTTC.